The 17 T cell receptor beta chains in this list originate from one sample, sequenced in a study of T cell repertoires in cytomegalovirus infection. TCRdb used MiXCR to reprocess the reads, holding one entry per CDR3 protein. Here the sample spans roughly 920,000 distinct CDR3 sequences, roughly a third being singletons. These receptors have no identified antigens. The material was cultured CD8+ T cells from PBMCs, obtained from culture after CMV antigen stimulation. The origin of the receptors is a human donor in good health (CMV status not recorded). Some clones in this sample may be carry-over from other donors' samples.

The chain is built from TRBV7-9 and TRBJ1-1, with 8 bases aligning to TRBD1. Germline-derived CDR1 and CDR2 are SEHNR and FQNEAQ (reference sequence). This CDR3 has 15 residues. Trimming removed 5 bases from V and 7 bases from J; junction bases left unmatched: 12. This CDR3 reads CASSPTGAARDEAFF. In DNA form, the CDR3 reads TGTGCCAGCAGCCCGACAGGGGCCGCTAGGGATGAAGCTTTCTTT. Complete variable domain (other parts from reference TRBV7-9 and TRBJ1-1): DTGVSQNPRHKITKRGQNVTFRCDPISEHNRLYWYRQTLGQGPEFLTYFQNEAQLEKSRLLSDRFSAERPKGSFSTLEIQRTEQGDSAMYLCASSPTGAARDEAFFGQGTRLTVV.

The chain employs TRBV12-3 or TRBV12-4 and TRBJ1-2; a possible D gene is TRBD1 (5 bases). CDR3 length: 13 residues. The V and J ends lost 1 base and 6 bases respectively, with 9 bases between them. The CDR3 region has the DNA TGTGCCAGCAGTTTAGGAGGGGTTAATGGCTACACCTTC. Encoded protein: CASSLGGVNGYTF.

The table lists this clonotype with a few counts. The chain joins TRBV2 to TRBJ1-1, with 11 bases lining up with TRBD1. Trimming removed 7 bases from V and 12 bases from J; junction bases left unmatched: 10. The germline V gene has CDR1 SNHLY and CDR2 FYNNEI. The CDR3 spans 13 residues. In nucleotides, the CDR3 is TGTGCCAGCAAAGTGGGGACAGGGGGGCCGACTTTCTTT. Translating it yields CASKVGTGGPTFF.

The chain employs TRBV4-1 and TRBJ1-1; D call uncertain. Germline V gene data show CDR1 as MGHRA and CDR2 as YSYEKL. The CDR3 totals 18 residues. The V end was cut by 0 bases, the J end by 2 bases, with 19 bases between. The CDR3 coding sequence is TGCGCCAGCAGCCAAGATGGGGAGGGTGGATTCTATAACACTGAAGCTTTCTTT. This gives the protein CASSQDGEGGFYNTEAFF.

V is TRBV2 and J is TRBJ2-2; no clear D. The CDR3 is 11 amino acids. CDR1 and CDR2 from the germline V gene are SNHLY and FYNNEI. V was cut by 3 bases and J by 7 bases, with 3 bases left in between. Here the CDR3 DNA reads TGTGCCAGCAGTGAGCACGGGGAGCTGTTTTTT. It specifies CASSEHGELFF.

This clonotype was counted between two and nine times. The chain has TRBV5-6 and TRBJ2-7, with a tentative D call TRBD1 (5 bases). Trimming left V 0 bases short and J 2 bases short, with 12 bases between. Germline CDR1 reads SGHDT; CDR2 reads YYEEEE. CDR3 length equals 15 residues. CDR3 bases: TGTGCCAGCAGCTTGGGCACAGGTGTCCCCTACGAGCAGTACTTC. Protein sequence: CASSLGTGVPYEQYF. The full variable domain, with the rest looked up from reference TRBV5-6 and TRBJ2-7, is DAGVTQSPTHLIKTRGQQVTLRCSPKSGHDTVSWYQQALGQGPQFIFQYYEEEERQRGNFPDRFSGHQFPNYSSELNVNALLLGDSALYLCASSLGTGVPYEQYFGPGTRLTVT.

The chain joins TRBV6-1 to TRBJ2-2; D could derive from TRBD1 or TRBD2 (5 bases each). CDR3 length equals 14 residues. CDR1 MNHNS and CDR2 SASEGT come from the germline V gene. V was clipped by 6 bases and J by 6 bases, with 14 bases between them. CDR3 in amino acids: CASSRWDESGELFF. The CDR3 region has the DNA TGTGCCAGCAGCCGCTGGGACGAGTCCGGGGAGCTGTTTTTT.

This clonotype turned up a few times. This chain links TRBV6-5 with TRBJ1-5; TRBD1 matches 7 bases. Germline CDR1 is MNHEY and CDR2 is SVGAGI. The CDR3 runs 15 residues. The ends lost 4 bases at V and 2 bases at J; junction bases unmatched: 5. CDR3 DNA: TGTGCCAGCAGTTCTGGACAGGAGGGCAATCAGCCCCAGCATTTT. This gives the protein CASSSGQEGNQPQHF.

In this sample, this clonotype turned up a few times. The rearrangement links TRBV6-4 to TRBJ2-7; 7 nucleotides align to TRBD2. Germline trimming cut 3 bases from V and 1 base from J; bases unmatched to any gene: 6. CDR3 length equals 15 residues. Germline V gene sequence: CDR1 MRHNA, CDR2 SNTAGT. CDR3 nucleotides: TGTGCCAGCAGTGAACGGGGACTAACTTCCTACGAGCAGTACTTC. Translation: CASSERGLTSYEQYF.

This clonotype was seen more than once but under ten times. This sequence joins TRBV6-2 or TRBV6-3 and TRBJ1-1; D possibly corresponds to TRBD1 (5 bases). There are 15 residues in the CDR3. Trimming left V 0 bases short and J 1 base short, with 9 bases between. CDR1 is MNHEY and CDR2 is SVGEGT in the germline V gene. CDR3 in DNA: TGTGCCAGCAGTTACTCGGCAGGGCCGAACACTGAAGCTTTCTTT. Protein: CASSYSAGPNTEAFF.

The chain couples TRBV4-1 to TRBJ2-7; 9 bases are shared with TRBD1. The CDR3 spans 15 residues. J was trimmed by 6 bases and V by 2 bases; bases with no gene match: 8. Germline-derived CDR1 and CDR2 are MGHRA and YSYEKL. Written as DNA, the CDR3 is TGCGCCAGCAGCCAACTAACAGGGGGCTTTGCCGAGCAGTACTTC. Protein sequence: CASSQLTGGFAEQYF.

The sample holds many counts of this clonotype. The chain has TRBV7-9 and TRBJ2-5; D may be TRBD2 (6 bases). Trimming pared 5 bases from V and 4 bases from J, leaving 17 bases between. Germline CDR1 SEHNR, CDR2 FQNEAQ (reference sequence). The length of the CDR3 is 15 residues. CDR3: CASSPPAGGVETQYF. The CDR3 DNA reads as TGTGCCAGCAGCCCCCCGGCAGGCGGGGTAGAGACCCAGTACTTC.

The chain carries TRBV5-4 and TRBJ2-7; tentatively, D is TRBD2 (7 bases). Germline CDR1 reads SGHNT; CDR2 reads YYREEE (reference sequence). CDR3 size: 14 residues. The V end lost 3 bases, the J end lost 2 bases, and 12 bases lay between the germline ends. The CDR3 protein is CASSWEGDPYEQYF. As DNA, the CDR3 is TGTGCCAGCAGCTGGGAGGGGGATCCCTACGAGCAGTACTTC.

The chain recombines TRBV6-6 with TRBJ1-5; D gene unclear. V was trimmed by 2 bases and J by 0 bases, leaving 8 bases between them. The CDR3 runs to 15 residues. Germline V gives CDR1 MNHNY, CDR2 SVGAGI (reference sequence). CDR3 bases: TGTGCCAGCAGTTACAGGTTCCTTAGCAATCAGCCCCAGCATTTT. Translated, it gives CASSYRFLSNQPQHF.

The rearrangement links TRBV28 to TRBJ1-2; the match to TRBD1 covers 11 bases. In germline, CDR1 is MDHEN, CDR2 SYDVKM. V trimming: 6 bases; J trimming: 6 bases; junction bases outside the gene matches: 6. This CDR3 comprises 14 residues. DNA for the CDR3: TGTGCCAGCAGGCGGACAGGGGGCGCGGATGGCTACACCTTC. Translation: CASRRTGGADGYTF.

This clonotype was seen only a few times. This chain joins TRBV10-3 and TRBJ1-1, with TRBD1 matching 8 bases. From germline, CDR1 is ENHRY and CDR2 SYGVKD. The CDR3 spans 14 residues. V gave up 8 bases and J gave up 0 bases; unmatched junction bases: 5. CDR3 sequence: CAIPRGLVNTEAFF. The CDR3 nucleotides are TGTGCCATCCCCAGGGGGCTCGTGAACACTGAAGCTTTCTTT.

With respect to this clonotype: A read error may account for a junction end that differs from germline. The chain carries TRBV5-4 and TRBJ2-2; TRBD1 might be the D (5 bases). CDR3 length: 16 amino acids. Germline V CDR1 and CDR2: SGHNT, YYREEE (reference sequence). The CDR3 region has the DNA TGTGCCAACAGCCGCCCGACAGTCGGCGACACCGGGGAGCTGTTTTTT. Its protein product is CANSRPTVGDTGELFF.